This T cell receptor (beta chain) was identified during a study of cytomegalovirus exposure and HLA in healthy donors. The PCR was carried out with 60 Vbeta primers and 13 Jbeta primers. As handled by the study authors: The authors later counted 70 million to 85 million unique TCR beta chains, 9.5 million to 13 million of them shared. The table came from immunoSEQ multiplex PCR; TCRdb's copy has only in-frame clones and leaves some out. Clone size and the V and J calls come from that table; the DNA yielded D and trimming. The repertoire holds 150,000 to 200,000 clones, with around 75% as singletons. Study-wide results and limits: Most TCRs appeared rarely, but some public TCRs recurred in many donors. Segments of the TCR beta V type were, in most cases, productive about 87% or about 30% of the time in an earlier analysis.

The V end lost 1 base, the J end lost 0 bases, and 12 bases lay between the germline ends. The CDR3 loop spans 16 amino acids. The germline V gene encodes CDR1 LGHNT and CDR2 FRNRAP. This clone was counted between two and nine times. No antigen is known for it. The specimen sequenced was PBMCs. The chain couples TRBV12-5 to TRBJ1-1; D perhaps matches TRBD1 (5 bases). This TCR derives from a young woman in good health and CMV-seronegative. In DNA, the CDR3 is TGTGCTAGTGGTTTGGGAACGACAGCCATGAACACTGAAGCTTTCTTT. Translation: CASGLGTTAMNTEAFF.